This T cell receptor (beta chain) was captured in a study of T cells in localized non-small cell lung cancer. A note on this clone: The antigen is unknown.

Points from the study as a whole: There were a median 57 of the top 100 tumor clones appearing in adjacent lung. The study found T cell clonality highest in uninvolved adjacent lung, above tumor. Heterogeneity within the tumor remains possible, as just one region underwent sequencing.

Clones were sequenced by immunoSEQ multiplex PCR, and TCRdb holds only the in-frame ones, with some missing. Here the sample spans under 100,000 clones, around nine tenths being singletons. V lost 6 bases and J lost 3, with 11 bases in between. CDR1 and CDR2 (germline): MNHEY, SVGAGI. This CDR3 has 13 residues. The sequencing used peripheral blood, collected before any cancer treatment. This chain joins TRBV6-5 and TRBJ1-2; no clear D. The source is a woman between 40 and 69 years old with stage I squamous cell lung carcinoma. For the CDR3, the DNA is TGTGCCAGCAGGCCGGGTCTAGACTATGGCTACACCTTC. Translation: CASRPGLDYGYTF.